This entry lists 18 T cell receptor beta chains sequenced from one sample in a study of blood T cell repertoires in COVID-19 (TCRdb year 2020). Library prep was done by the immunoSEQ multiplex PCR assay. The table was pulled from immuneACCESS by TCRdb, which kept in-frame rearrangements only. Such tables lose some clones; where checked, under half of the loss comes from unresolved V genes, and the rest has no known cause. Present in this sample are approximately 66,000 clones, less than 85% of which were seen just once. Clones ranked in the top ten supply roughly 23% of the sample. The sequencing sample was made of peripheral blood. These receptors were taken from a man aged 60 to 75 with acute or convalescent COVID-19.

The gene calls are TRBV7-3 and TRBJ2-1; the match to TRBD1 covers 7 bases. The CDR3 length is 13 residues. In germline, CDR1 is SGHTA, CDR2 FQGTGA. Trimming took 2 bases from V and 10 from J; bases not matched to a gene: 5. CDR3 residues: CASSLLTGAEQFF. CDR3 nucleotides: TGTGCCAGCAGCTTACTTACAGGGGCCGAGCAGTTCTTC.

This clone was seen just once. The CDR3 nucleotides are TGTGCCAGCACCCGGGACAGCCAAGAGACCCAGTACTTC. Protein sequence: CASTRDSQETQYF. This chain links TRBV11-2 with TRBJ2-5; 7 bases map to TRBD1. Trimming cost V 7 bases and J 1 base; bases outside gene matches: 3. The CDR3 extends over 13 amino acids. The V gene's germline CDR1 is SGHAT and CDR2 FQNNGV.

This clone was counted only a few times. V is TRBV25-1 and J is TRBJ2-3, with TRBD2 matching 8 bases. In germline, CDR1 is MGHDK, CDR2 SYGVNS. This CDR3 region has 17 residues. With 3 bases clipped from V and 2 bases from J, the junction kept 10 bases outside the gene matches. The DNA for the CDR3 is TGTGCCAGCAGTGACCAAACTAGCGGACTAACCACAGATACGCAGTATTTT. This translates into CASSDQTSGLTTDTQYF. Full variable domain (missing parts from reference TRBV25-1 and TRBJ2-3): EADIYQTPRYLVIGTGKKITLECSQTMGHDKMYWYQQDPGMELHLIHYSYGVNSTEKGDLSSESTVSRIRTEHFPLTLESARPSHTSQYLCASSDQTSGLTTDTQYFGPGTRLTVL.

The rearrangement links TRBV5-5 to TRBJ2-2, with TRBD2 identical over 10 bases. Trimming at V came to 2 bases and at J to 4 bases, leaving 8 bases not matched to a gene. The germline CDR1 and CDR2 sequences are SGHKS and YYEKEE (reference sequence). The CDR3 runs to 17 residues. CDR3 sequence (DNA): TGTGCCAGCAGCTTCGGAGCGGGAGGGCAAGGCACCGGGGAGCTGTTTTTT. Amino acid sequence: CASSFGAGGQGTGELFF.

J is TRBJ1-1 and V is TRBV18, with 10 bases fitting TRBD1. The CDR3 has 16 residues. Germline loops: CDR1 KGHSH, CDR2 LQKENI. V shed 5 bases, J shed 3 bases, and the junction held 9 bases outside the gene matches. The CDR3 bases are TGTGCCAGCTCATCAGGACAGGGGGGGACGGACACTGAAGCTTTCTTT. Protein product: CASSSGQGGTDTEAFF.

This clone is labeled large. The DNA of the CDR3 is TGTGCCAGCAGTTTATCACTCAGGGACACCTCAACTAATGAAAAACTGTTTTTT. Encoded protein: CASSLSLRDTSTNEKLFF. The V and J genes are TRBV28 and TRBJ1-4; tentative D call: TRBD1 (6 bases). Trimming pared 1 base from V and 0 bases from J, leaving 15 bases between. The length of the CDR3 is 18 residues. Germline values: CDR1 MDHEN, CDR2 SYDVKM.

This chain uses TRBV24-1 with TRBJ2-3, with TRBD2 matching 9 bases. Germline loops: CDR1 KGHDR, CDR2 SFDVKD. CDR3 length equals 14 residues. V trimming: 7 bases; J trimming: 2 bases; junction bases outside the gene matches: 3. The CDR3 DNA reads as TGTGCCACCAGCAGCGGGAGGTCCACAGATACGCAGTATTTT. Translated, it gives CATSSGRSTDTQYF.

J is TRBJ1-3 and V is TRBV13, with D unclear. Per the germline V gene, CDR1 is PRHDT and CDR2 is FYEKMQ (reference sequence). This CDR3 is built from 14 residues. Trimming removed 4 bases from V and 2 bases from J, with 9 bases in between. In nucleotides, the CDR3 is TGTGCCAGCAGCTCCGGGAGGGCTGGAAACACCATATATTTT. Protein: CASSSGRAGNTIYF.

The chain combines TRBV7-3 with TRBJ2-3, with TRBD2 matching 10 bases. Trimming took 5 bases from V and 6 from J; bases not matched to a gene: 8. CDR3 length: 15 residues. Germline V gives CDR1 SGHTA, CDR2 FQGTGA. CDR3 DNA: TGTGCCAGCAGCCTCCAGCGGGGGGGCCTGGATACGCAGTATTTT. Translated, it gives CASSLQRGGLDTQYF.

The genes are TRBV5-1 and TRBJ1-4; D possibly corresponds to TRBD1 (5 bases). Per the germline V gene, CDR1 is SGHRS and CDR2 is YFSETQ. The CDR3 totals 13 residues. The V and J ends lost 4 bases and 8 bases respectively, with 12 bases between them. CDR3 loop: CASSPSREEKLFF. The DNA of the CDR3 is TGCGCCAGCAGCCCATCCAGGGAAGAAAAACTGTTTTTT.

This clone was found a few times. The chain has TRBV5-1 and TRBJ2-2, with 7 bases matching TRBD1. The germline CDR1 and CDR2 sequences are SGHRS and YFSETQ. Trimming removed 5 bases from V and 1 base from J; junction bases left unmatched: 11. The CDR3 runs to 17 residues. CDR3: CASSLRDRVGNTGELFF. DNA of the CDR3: TGCGCCAGCAGTTTAAGAGACAGGGTCGGGAACACCGGGGAGCTGTTTTTT.

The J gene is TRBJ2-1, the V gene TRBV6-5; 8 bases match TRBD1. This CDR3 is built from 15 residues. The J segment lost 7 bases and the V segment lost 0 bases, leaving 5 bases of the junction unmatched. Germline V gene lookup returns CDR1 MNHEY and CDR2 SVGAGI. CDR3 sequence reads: CASSYSTDRVNEQFF. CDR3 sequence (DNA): TGTGCCAGCAGTTACTCTACGGACAGGGTTAATGAGCAGTTCTTC.

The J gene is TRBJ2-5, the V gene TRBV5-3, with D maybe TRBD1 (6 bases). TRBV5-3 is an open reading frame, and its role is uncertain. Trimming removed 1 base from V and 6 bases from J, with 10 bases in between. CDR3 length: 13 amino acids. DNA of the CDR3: TGTGCCAGAAGCTTGCGCCAGGGGCAGACCCAGTACTTC. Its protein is CARSLRQGQTQYF.

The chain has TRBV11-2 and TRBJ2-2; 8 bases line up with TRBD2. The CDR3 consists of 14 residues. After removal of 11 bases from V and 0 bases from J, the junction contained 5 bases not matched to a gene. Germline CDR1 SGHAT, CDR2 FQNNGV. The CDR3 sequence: CASRGGANTGELFF. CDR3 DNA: TGTGCCTCCCGGGGGGGAGCGAACACCGGGGAGCTGTTTTTT.

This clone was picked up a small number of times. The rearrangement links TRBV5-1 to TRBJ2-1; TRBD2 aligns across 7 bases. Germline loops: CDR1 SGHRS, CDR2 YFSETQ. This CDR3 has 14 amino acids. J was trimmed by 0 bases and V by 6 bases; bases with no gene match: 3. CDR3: CASTGTNSYNEQFF. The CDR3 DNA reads TGCGCCAGCACCGGGACTAACTCCTACAATGAGCAGTTCTTC.

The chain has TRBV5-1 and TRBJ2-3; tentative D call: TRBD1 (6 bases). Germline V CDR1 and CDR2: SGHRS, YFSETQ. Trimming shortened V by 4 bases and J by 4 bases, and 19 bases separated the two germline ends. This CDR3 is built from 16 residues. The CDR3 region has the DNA TGCGCCAGCAGCATATCGACAGGCCCTGGGTCAGATACGCAGTATTTT. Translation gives CASSISTGPGSDTQYF.

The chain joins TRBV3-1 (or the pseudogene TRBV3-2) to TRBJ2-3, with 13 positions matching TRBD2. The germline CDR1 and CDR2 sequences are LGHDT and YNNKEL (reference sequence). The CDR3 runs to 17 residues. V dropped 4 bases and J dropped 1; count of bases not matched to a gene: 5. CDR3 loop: CASSRTSGGGGTDTQYF. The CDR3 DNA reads TGTGCCAGCAGCCGGACTAGCGGGGGTGGGGGCACAGATACGCAGTATTTT.

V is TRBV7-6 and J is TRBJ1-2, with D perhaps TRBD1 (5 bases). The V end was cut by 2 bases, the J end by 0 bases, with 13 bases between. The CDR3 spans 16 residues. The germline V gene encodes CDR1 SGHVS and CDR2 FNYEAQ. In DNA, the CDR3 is TGTGCCAGCAGCTTATTTGGGGGGACCCCTAACTATGGCTACACCTTC. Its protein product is CASSLFGGTPNYGYTF.